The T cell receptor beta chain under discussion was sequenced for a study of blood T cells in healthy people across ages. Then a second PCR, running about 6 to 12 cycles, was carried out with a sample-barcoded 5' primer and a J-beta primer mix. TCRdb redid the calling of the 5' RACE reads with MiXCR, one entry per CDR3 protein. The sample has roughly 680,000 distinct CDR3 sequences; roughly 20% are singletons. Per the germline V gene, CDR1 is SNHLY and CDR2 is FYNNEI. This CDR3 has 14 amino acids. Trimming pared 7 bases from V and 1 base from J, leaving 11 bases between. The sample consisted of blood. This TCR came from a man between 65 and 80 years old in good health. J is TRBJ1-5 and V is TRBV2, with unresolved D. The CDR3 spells CASTLSHSNQPQHF. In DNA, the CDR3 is TGTGCCAGCACCCTAAGTCACAGCAATCAGCCCCAGCATTTT.